This record looks at one T cell receptor beta chain sequence and its context. As TCR cDNA was made by 5'RACE template switching, a universal primer site and UMIs were added. TCRdb independently ran MiXCR on the 5' RACE reads; one entry per CDR3 protein. This sample has around 100,000 distinct CDR3 sequences, with under 7% found just once. The data were taken from a study of T cells after yellow fever vaccination. CDR3 length equals 19 residues. V trimming: 3 bases; J trimming: 5 bases; junction bases outside the gene matches: 12. The sequencing used CD8+ T cells sorted from PBMCs, collected 10 days after the yellow fever booster vaccination. This chain connects TRBV12-3 or TRBV12-4 to TRBJ1-6, with TRBD1 matching 11 bases. The source is a man younger than 35 who received the YFV17D yellow fever vaccine. DNA of the CDR3: TGTGCCAGCAGTTTGGGGGACAGGGGGTCGGCGACACATAATTCACCCCTCCACTTT. Its protein product is CASSLGDRGSATHNSPLHF.